A selection of T cell receptor beta chains follows, all from one sample in a study of T cell changes during pregnancy in multiple sclerosis. Some clones are missing from TCRdb's copy, which holds only in-frame ones; the method was immunoSEQ multiplex PCR. The sample consists of about 59,000 clones, roughly 92% of them appearing once. The sequencing here drew on peripheral blood, taken in the third trimester of pregnancy. These receptors were collected from a female donor in good health, enrolled as a control in a pregnancy study. CDR3s include the opening cysteine and the closing phenylalanine or tryptophan. D genes are given only for firm matches. The size of a clone is reported for some rows only, either as once, few or many, or as a class for expanded clones.

d_gene,j_gene,abundance,v_gene,CDR3nt,CDR3aa
TRBD2,TRBJ2-7,-,TRBV6-1,TGTGCCAGCAGTGAAGGGGAGGGGATTTACGAGCAGTACTTC,CASSEGEGIYEQYF
TRBD1,TRBJ1-2,-,TRBV6-6,TGTGCCAGCAGTTACCCCGGGACAGGGGCTGATGGCTACACCTTC,CASSYPGTGADGYTF
TRBD1,TRBJ1-3,-,TRBV7-2,TGTGCCAGCAGCCCAGGGATTAGACAGGGTCGGTCTGGAAACACCATATATTTT,CASSPGIRQGRSGNTIYF
TRBD1,TRBJ1-2,-,TRBV19,TGTGCCACTTACGGGGACAGCAACTATGGCTACACCTTC,CATYGDSNYGYTF
-,TRBJ1-1,-,TRBV7-2,TGTGCCAGCAGCGTACAGGAGAACACTGAAGCTTTCTTT,CASSVQENTEAFF
-,TRBJ2-2,-,TRBV28,TGTGCCAGCAGTTTATTCGCCCCTTCGGGGACCGGGGAGCTGTTTTTT,CASSLFAPSGTGELFF
-,TRBJ1-2,-,TRBV25-1,TGTGCCAGCAGAGGACAGCCGACTTATGGCTACACCTTC,CASRGQPTYGYTF
TRBD1,TRBJ1-2,-,TRBV27,TGTGCCAGCAGTTTTGGAGCCACAGGGGAATACTATGGCTACACCTTC,CASSFGATGEYYGYTF
TRBD1,TRBJ1-1,-,TRBV11-3,TGTGCCAGCAGCCGGATTCGACAGGGAGAGGCTGAAGCTTTCTTT,CASSRIRQGEAEAFF
-,TRBJ2-7,-,TRBV18,TGTGCCAGCTCACTGGACAGGGAGGGTGGCCGCAGCAAGTACTTC,CASSLDREGGRSKYF
-,TRBJ1-5,-,TRBV7-3,TGTGCCAGCAGGTCGACAGGAGGAAATCAGCCCCAGCATTTT,CASRSTGGNQPQHF
TRBD2,TRBJ2-1,-,TRBV11-1,TGTGCCAGCAGCCCAACTAGCGGGCGATTCAATGAGCAGTTCTTC,CASSPTSGRFNEQFF
-,TRBJ2-5,-,TRBV28,TGTGCCAGCAGTAACTCGGGGGGCGCGGAGACCCAGTACTTC,CASSNSGGAETQYF
TRBD1,TRBJ1-1,-,TRBV29-1,TGCAGCGCCCACCTGACAGGGTTGAACACTGAAGCTTTCTTT,CSAHLTGLNTEAFF
TRBD2,TRBJ2-3,-,TRBV19,TGTGCCAGTAGTATGACAGCGGGAGGGCCCACAGATACGCAGTATTTT,CASSMTAGGPTDTQYF
TRBD2,TRBJ2-7,-,TRBV6-5,TGTGCCAGCAGTTATTGGGAAGGGGAGGGTGAGCAGTACTTC,CASSYWEGEGEQYF
-,TRBJ1-2,once,TRBV6-4,TGTGCCAGCAGTGACCCGGGAAACCCTAACTATGGCTACACCTTC,CASSDPGNPNYGYTF
TRBD2,TRBJ2-7,few,TRBV5-5,TGTGCCAGCAGCTTGGATAGCGGGAGTATTTACGAGCAGTACTTC,CASSLDSGSIYEQYF
-,TRBJ1-2,-,TRBV9,TGTGCCAGCAGCGTAGCTCCAGAGGTATATGGCTACACCTTC,CASSVAPEVYGYTF
TRBD1,TRBJ1-2,once,TRBV6-1,TGTGCCAGCAGTGTTTCGACAGGGTCCGGCTATGGCTACACCTTC,CASSVSTGSGYGYTF
TRBD1,TRBJ1-2,-,TRBV7-8,TGTGCCAGCAGCTCCGATTTTGGACAGGGGGTTTATGGCTACACCTTC,CASSSDFGQGVYGYTF
TRBD1,TRBJ2-3,-,TRBV19,TGTGCCAGTAGCCCAGGGGGAGCCACAGATACGCAGTATTTT,CASSPGGATDTQYF
-,TRBJ2-2,-,TRBV5-1,TGCGCCAGTAAGCTGAACACCGGGGAGCTGTTTTTT,CASKLNTGELFF
-,TRBJ2-1,-,TRBV19,TGTGCCAGTAGTATCGATGCGGGGGCAGGGGAGCAGTTCTTC,CASSIDAGAGEQFF
-,TRBJ2-7,-,TRBV27,TGTGCCAGCAGTTTTCTGTCCTCGACCACTACCTACGAGCAGTACTTC,CASSFLSSTTTYEQYF
TRBD2,TRBJ2-3,-,TRBV9,TGTGCCAGCAGCGTGACTAGCGGGAGGGCCGTAGATACGCAGTATTTT,CASSVTSGRAVDTQYF
TRBD2,TRBJ2-3,-,TRBV7-9,TGTGCCAGCAGCTTAGGGGGTCAGACTAGCGGGGACACAGATACGCAGTATTTT,CASSLGGQTSGDTDTQYF
-,TRBJ1-4,-,TRBV28,TGTGCCAGCAGTTTCCGGGACTACGGACCATATTCAACTAATGAAAAACTGTTTTTT,CASSFRDYGPYSTNEKLFF
-,TRBJ2-2,medium-sized,TRBV4-2,TGTGCCAGCAGCCAAGGAGATAACGGGGAGCTGTTTTTT,CASSQGDNGELFF
TRBD1,TRBJ1-2,-,TRBV9,TGTGCCAGCAGCCTAGGGGACAGTAGGTCCTATGGCTACACCTTC,CASSLGDSRSYGYTF
TRBD2,TRBJ2-4,-,TRBV7-2,TGTGCCAGCAGCTTAAGGACGGGGGGAAAAAACATTCAGTACTTC,CASSLRTGGKNIQYF
TRBD1,TRBJ1-1,-,TRBV19,TGTGCCAGTAGTATAACAGGGGGGAACACTGAAGCTTTCTTT,CASSITGGNTEAFF
TRBD2,TRBJ2-5,-,TRBV10-3,TGTGCCATCGGGACTAGCGGGGATCAAGAGACCCAGTACTTC,CAIGTSGDQETQYF
TRBD1,TRBJ1-4,-,TRBV4-3,TGCGCCAGCAGCTCGACAGGGATTAATGAAAAACTGTTTTTT,CASSSTGINEKLFF
TRBD1,TRBJ1-2,-,TRBV7-9,TGTGCCAGCAGCTCGACAGGGACTGATGGCTACACCTTC,CASSSTGTDGYTF
-,TRBJ1-2,once,TRBV6-5,TGTGCCAGCAGTTATTCGCGGACAGACGGCTACACCTTC,CASSYSRTDGYTF
TRBD1,TRBJ1-2,-,TRBV6-6,TGTGCCAGCAGTTACTCGGGACAGGGGATTTACGGCTACACCTTC,CASSYSGQGIYGYTF
-,TRBJ2-5,-,TRBV5-1,TGCGCCAGCAGCTCTGAGGGAGAGACCCAGTACTTC,CASSSEGETQYF
-,TRBJ1-2,once,TRBV27,TGTGCCAGCAGTTTCGGACAGACAACGAGGGGCTACACCTTC,CASSFGQTTRGYTF
TRBD1,TRBJ1-4,-,TRBV7-8,TGTGCCAGCAGCCTAAACAGGGGGCGAGGTGAAAAACTGTTTTTT,CASSLNRGRGEKLFF
TRBD1,TRBJ2-3,-,TRBV5-8,TGTGCCAGCTATCACGGACAGGGGCCAGGAGATACGCAGTATTTT,CASYHGQGPGDTQYF
-,TRBJ1-1,-,TRBV19,TGTGCCAGTAGTATAAATGGCGGTGAAGCTTTCTTT,CASSINGGEAFF
-,TRBJ2-7,-,TRBV7-8,TGTGCCAGCAGCTTAGGCACGGGGTCCTACGAGCAGTACTTC,CASSLGTGSYEQYF
TRBD1,TRBJ2-7,-,TRBV19,TGTGCCAGTAGTACGACAGGGGCTGGCGAGCAGTACTTC,CASSTTGAGEQYF
-,TRBJ1-2,once,TRBV28,TGTGCCAGCAGTTCCCCTGACAGGCAAGGCTACACCTTC,CASSSPDRQGYTF
TRBD2,TRBJ2-7,-,TRBV2,TGTGCCAGCAGTGAGACTAGCGGGGGATCCTACGAGCAGTACTTC,CASSETSGGSYEQYF
TRBD2,TRBJ2-3,-,TRBV11-3,TGTGCCAGCAGCTTAGGGGTTAGCGGGAGAGCAGATACGCAGTATTTT,CASSLGVSGRADTQYF